This T cell receptor beta chain was profiled in a study of cytomegalovirus exposure and HLA in healthy donors. For the study at large: Prior work identified under 130 million unique TCR beta sequences in 150 million to 200 million T cells. There were 350 to 400 genotyped donors. Of these, roughly 80% fell in the genetic ancestry cluster associated with self-reported Caucasian donors.

Researchers ran the PCR with 60 Vbeta and 13 Jbeta primers. The protocol was immunoSEQ multiplex PCR, while the TCRdb copy is restricted to in-frame clones and leaves out a portion. The sample has around 94,000 clones; 50% to 75% are singletons. The specimen was PBMCs. This clonotype was obtained from a man aged 30 to 45 in good health and CMV-seronegative.

Here the CDR3 reads CASSSSGVRREQYF. The CDR3 DNA reads TGTGCCAGTAGTAGTAGCGGGGTCCGGCGCGAGCAGTACTTC. The chain uses TRBV19 and TRBJ2-7, with 8 bases that match TRBD2. The length of the CDR3 is 14 residues. Germline V gene sequence: CDR1 LNHDA, CDR2 SQIVND (reference sequence). Trimming took 4 bases from V and 6 from J; bases not matched to a gene: 8.